The clone carrying this T cell receptor beta chain appeared a few times. Its target is not known. CDR1 SGHTA and CDR2 FQGTGA come from the germline V gene. CDR3 length: 15 residues. V lost 3 bases to trimming and J lost 6 bases; unmatched junction nucleotides: 2. A 5'RACE reaction primed in the constant segment made cDNA libraries of TCR alpha and TCR beta, and these carried sample barcodes and UMIs. TCRdb analysed the 5' RACE reads with MiXCR anew, one entry per CDR3 protein. The sample yields about 250,000 distinct CDR3 sequences, approximately 18% seen once. The data were taken from a study of T-cell memory formation after mild COVID-19. Whole-study results and caveats: Pre-infection memory carried some responding clones, suggesting that cross-reactive memory joined. There was a balanced CD4/CD8 profile in clones contracting day 15 to 85, and later expanders leaned CD4+.

The TCR originated in a man between 18 and 35 years old who had mild COVID-19 (a few samples of this study predate the infection). Cell type and time point are not known. The sample was PBMCs or a T cell subset sorted from them (not recorded which). The rearrangement links TRBV7-3 to TRBJ2-1; 13 bases are shared with TRBD2. CDR3 DNA: TGTGCCAGCAGCTTCGGGACTAGCGGGACCAATGAGCAGTTCTTC. Protein sequence: CASSFGTSGTNEQFF.